The clone carrying this T cell receptor (beta chain) was seen at least ten times. What it recognizes is unknown. These data belong to a study of T-cell memory formation after mild COVID-19. Study-wide context: For the most part, TCR clusters were specific to one donor. Study findings and constraints: The pre-infection memory compartment contained some responding clones, suggesting cross-reactive memory joined. Clones contracting day 15 to 85 were balanced CD4/CD8; later expanders leaned CD4+.

With constant-segment primers, 5'RACE yielded cDNA libraries of TCR alpha and TCR beta that carried sample barcodes and UMIs. MiXCR, run by TCRdb on the 5' RACE reads, gives a single entry per CDR3 protein. The profile shows some 190,000 distinct CDR3 sequences, 16% of them singletons. The V end was cut by 2 bases, the J end by 0 bases, with 7 bases between. This CDR3 spans 14 amino acids. The sample was PBMCs or a T cell subset sorted from them (not recorded which). This chain links TRBV12-3 or TRBV12-4 with TRBJ2-5; D not certain. The receptor comes from an adult woman who had mild COVID-19 (a few samples of this study predate the infection). Cell type and time point are not known. The CDR3 DNA sequence: TGTGCCAGCAGTTTATGGGTGAACCAAGAGACCCAGTACTTC. Amino acid sequence: CASSLWVNQETQYF.